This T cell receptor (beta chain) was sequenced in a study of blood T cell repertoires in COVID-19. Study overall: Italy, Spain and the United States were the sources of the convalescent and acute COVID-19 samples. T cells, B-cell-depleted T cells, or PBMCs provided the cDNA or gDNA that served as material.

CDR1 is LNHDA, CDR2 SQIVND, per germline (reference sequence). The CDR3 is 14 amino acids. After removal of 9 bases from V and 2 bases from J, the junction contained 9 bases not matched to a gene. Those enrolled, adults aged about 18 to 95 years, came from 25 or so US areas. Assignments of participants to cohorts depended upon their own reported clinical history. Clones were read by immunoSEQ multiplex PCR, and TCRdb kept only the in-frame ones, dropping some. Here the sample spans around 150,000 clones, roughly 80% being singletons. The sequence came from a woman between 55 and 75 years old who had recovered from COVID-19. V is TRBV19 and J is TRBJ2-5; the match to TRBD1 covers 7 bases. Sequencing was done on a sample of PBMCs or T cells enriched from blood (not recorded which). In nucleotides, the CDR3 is TGTGCCAGCAGGCCATTGGGACAGCAAGAGACCCAGTACTTC. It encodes CASRPLGQQETQYF.